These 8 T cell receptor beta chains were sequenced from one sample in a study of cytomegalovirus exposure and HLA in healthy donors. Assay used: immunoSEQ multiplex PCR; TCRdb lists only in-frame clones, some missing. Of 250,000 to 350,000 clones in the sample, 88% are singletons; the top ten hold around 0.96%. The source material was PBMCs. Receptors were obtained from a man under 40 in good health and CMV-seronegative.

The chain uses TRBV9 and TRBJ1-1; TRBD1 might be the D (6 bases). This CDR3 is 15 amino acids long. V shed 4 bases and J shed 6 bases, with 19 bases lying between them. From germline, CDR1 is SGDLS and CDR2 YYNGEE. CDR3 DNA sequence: TGTGCCAGCAGCCCCATAGGGGGGGACGCTTCTGAAGCTTTCTTT. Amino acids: CASSPIGGDASEAFF.

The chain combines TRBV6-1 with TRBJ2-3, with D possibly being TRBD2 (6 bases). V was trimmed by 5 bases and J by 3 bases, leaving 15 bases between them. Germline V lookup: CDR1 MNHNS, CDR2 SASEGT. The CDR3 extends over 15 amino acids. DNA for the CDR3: TGTGCCAGCAGTCTCCGGCGGGATGGAACAGATACGCAGTATTTT. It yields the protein CASSLRRDGTDTQYF.

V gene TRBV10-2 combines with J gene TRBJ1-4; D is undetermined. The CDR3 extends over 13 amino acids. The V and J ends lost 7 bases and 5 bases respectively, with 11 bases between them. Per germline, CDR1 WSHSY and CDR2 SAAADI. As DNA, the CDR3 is TGCGCCAGCATGAGGCGGAACAATGAAAAACTGTTTTTT. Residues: CASMRRNNEKLFF.

CDR3 sequence: CASSPGGTRPSIQYF. Here the CDR3 DNA reads TGTGCCAGCAGCCCAGGGGGGACTAGGCCCAGCATTCAGTACTTC. This sequence joins TRBV13 and TRBJ2-4; a possible D gene is TRBD2 (8 bases). V was shortened by 5 bases and J by 9 bases, with 20 bases between the two germline ends. This CDR3 has 15 residues. Germline V CDR1 and CDR2: PRHDT, FYEKMQ (reference sequence). Together with reference TRBV13 and TRBJ2-4, the CDR3 gives the full variable domain: AAGVIQSPRHLIKEKRETATLKCYPIPRHDTVYWYQQGPGQDPQFLISFYEKMQSDKGSIPDRFSAQQFSDYHSELNMSSLELGDSALYFCASSPGGTRPSIQYFGAGTRLSVL.

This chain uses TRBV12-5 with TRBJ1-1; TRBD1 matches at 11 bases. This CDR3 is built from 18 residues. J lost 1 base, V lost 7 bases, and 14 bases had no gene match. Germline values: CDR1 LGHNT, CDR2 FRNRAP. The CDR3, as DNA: TGTGCTAGTGCCTTGGTATCCGGGACAGGGGGAAAGAACACTGAAGCTTTCTTT. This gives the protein CASALVSGTGGKNTEAFF.

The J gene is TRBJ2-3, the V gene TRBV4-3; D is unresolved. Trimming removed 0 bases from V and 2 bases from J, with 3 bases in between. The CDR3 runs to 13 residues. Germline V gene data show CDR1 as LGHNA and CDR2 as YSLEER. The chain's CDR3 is CASSQDHTDTQYF. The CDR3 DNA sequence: TGCGCCAGCAGCCAAGATCACACAGATACGCAGTATTTT.

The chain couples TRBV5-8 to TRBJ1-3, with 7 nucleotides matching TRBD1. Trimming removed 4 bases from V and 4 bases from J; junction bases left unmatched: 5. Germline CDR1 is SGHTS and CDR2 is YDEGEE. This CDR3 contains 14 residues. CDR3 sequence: CASSETGSGNTIYF. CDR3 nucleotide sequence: TGTGCCAGCAGCGAGACAGGGTCCGGAAACACCATATATTTT.

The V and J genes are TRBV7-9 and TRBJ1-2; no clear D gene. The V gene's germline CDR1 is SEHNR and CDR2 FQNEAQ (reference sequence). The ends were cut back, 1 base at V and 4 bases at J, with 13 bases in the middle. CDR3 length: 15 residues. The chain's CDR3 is CASSLGSGSRYGYTF. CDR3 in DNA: TGTGCCAGCAGCTTAGGGAGCGGGTCTCGCTATGGCTACACCTTC.